This T cell receptor beta chain was found in a study of early T cells in non-severe SARS-CoV-2 infection. Study-wide context: Bulk RNA isolated from unsorted whole blood underwent sequencing; chains were not paired.

Concerning this clonotype: As yet, its antigen is unknown.

Whole-study findings and limits: Lookups in VDJdb leaned toward anti-spike CD8 responses and missed private and CD4 specificities.

Attachment of unique molecular identifiers was made to individual cDNA molecules. TCRdb itself ran the 5' RACE reads through MiXCR, one entry per CDR3 protein. This table has approximately 32,000 distinct CDR3 sequences, around 7% appearing once. V lost 5 bases and J lost 8, with 16 bases in between. The CDR3 has 14 amino acids. Per germline, CDR1 MNHEY and CDR2 SMNVEV (reference sequence). Sequencing was performed on whole blood. The receptor's source is an adult who was a healthcare worker with PCR-confirmed SARS-CoV-2 infection or an uninfected control (not recorded which). V and J are TRBV27 and TRBJ2-1; no clear D. The CDR3, as DNA: TGTGCCAGCAGTCCCCACCTGGAACTTCATGAGCAGTTCTTC. Translated: CASSPHLELHEQFF.